The next 9 T cell receptor beta chains were all read from a single sample in a study of PD-1 blockade in classical Hodgkin lymphoma. Regarding time point: cycle 4 day 1 (C4D1), after less than 7 weeks of nivolumab. Every one of the patients relapsed after autologous stem cell transplantation (brentuximab vedotin exposure was variable). CD4+ T cells were purified from thawed PBMCs by negative selection. Method: immunoSEQ multiplex PCR; TCRdb's copy keeps in-frame clones and lacks some. In the table there are some 11,000 clones, 60% to 80% of which are singletons. The starting material was CD4+ T cells from blood, obtained before the fourth cycle of nivolumab. The receptors were gathered from a human donor with classical Hodgkin lymphoma.

This clone was found a few times. The chain joins TRBV25-1 to TRBJ2-2; the match to TRBD1 covers 7 bases. CDR3 length: 13 amino acids. Germline V gene data show CDR1 as MGHDK and CDR2 as SYGVNS. V lost 10 bases and J lost 3; bases outside the gene matches: 5. The CDR3 DNA reads TGTGCCACCTCGGACAGGTACACCGGGGAGCTGTTTTTT. As protein: CATSDRYTGELFF. Complete variable domain (other parts from reference TRBV25-1 and TRBJ2-2): EADIYQTPRYLVIGTGKKITLECSQTMGHDKMYWYQQDPGMELHLIHYSYGVNSTEKGDLSSESTVSRIRTEHFPLTLESARPSHTSQYLCATSDRYTGELFFGEGSRLTVL.

The chain has TRBV19 and TRBJ2-3, with no clear D. This CDR3 is built from 16 residues. V lost 3 bases and J 2 bases, leaving 15 bases between the germline ends. CDR1 is LNHDA, CDR2 SQIVND, per germline (reference sequence). The CDR3 DNA reads as TGTGCCAGTAGTATGATGGCACGGATCTCCACAGATACGCAGTATTTT. It encodes CASSMMARISTDTQYF. The full variable domain, rest sourced from reference TRBV19 and TRBJ2-3, is DGGITQSPKYLFRKEGQNVTLSCEQNLNHDAMYWYRQDPGQGLRLIYYSQIVNDFQKGDIAEGYSVSREKKESFPLTVTSAQKNPTAFYLCASSMMARISTDTQYFGPGTRLTVL.

The gene calls are TRBV27 and TRBJ2-3; D unclear. V was shortened by 3 bases and J by 2 bases, with 9 bases between the two germline ends. This CDR3 contains 14 residues. The germline CDR1 and CDR2 sequences are MNHEY and SMNVEV (reference sequence). The chain's CDR3 is CASSLAATTDTQYF. In DNA, the CDR3 is TGTGCCAGCAGTTTGGCAGCGACCACAGATACGCAGTATTTT.

This clone has a single count. The CDR3 reads CASSPAGQPNTEAFF. The CDR3 DNA reads TGTGCCAGCAGCCCAGCAGGACAGCCGAACACTGAAGCTTTCTTT. V is TRBV27 and J is TRBJ1-1; possibly TRBD1 for D (6 bases). Germline-derived CDR1 and CDR2 are MNHEY and SMNVEV (reference sequence). Trimming removed 6 bases at V and 1 base at J, with 15 bases between. The CDR3 totals 15 residues.

This rearrangement joins TRBV5-6 to TRBJ2-6; no definite D call. The CDR3 is 14 residues long. Germline V gene lookup returns CDR1 SGHDT and CDR2 YYEEEE. V was pared by 4 bases and J by 1 base, with 6 bases between. Here the CDR3 DNA reads TGTGCCAGCAGCCCTCCTTCTGGGGCCAACGTCCTGACTTTC. Amino acid sequence: CASSPPSGANVLTF.

V is TRBV9 and J is TRBJ1-3, with D unresolved. Germline V lookup: CDR1 SGDLS, CDR2 YYNGEE. CDR3 length equals 15 residues. The germline V and J ends were trimmed by 4 bases and 0 bases, with 11 bases remaining between them. CDR3 sequence (DNA): TGTGCCAGCAGCCTACGCCCGACCTCTGGAAACACCATATATTTT. This codes for CASSLRPTSGNTIYF. Based on the CDR3 plus reference TRBV9 and TRBJ1-3, the full variable domain is DSGVTQTPKHLITATGQRVTLRCSPRSGDLSVYWYQQSLDQGLQFLIQYYNGEERAKGNILERFSAQQFPDLHSELNLSSLELGDSALYFCASSLRPTSGNTIYFGEGSWLTVV.

The chain combines TRBV19 with TRBJ2-2; D might be TRBD1 (5 bases). There are 15 residues in the CDR3. CDR1 is LNHDA, CDR2 SQIVND, per germline (reference sequence). V lost 5 bases, J lost 5 bases, and 15 bases lay in between. CDR3 DNA: TGTGCCAGTAGTCTAGGGGTGATAAGGACCGGGGAGCTGTTTTTT. Translating it yields CASSLGVIRTGELFF.

The rearrangement links TRBV18 to TRBJ2-7; 7 nucleotides align to TRBD1. Trimming took 1 base from V and 0 from J; bases not matched to a gene: 6. The CDR3 spans 16 residues. Germline V gene lookup returns CDR1 KGHSH and CDR2 LQKENI. The CDR3 DNA reads as TGTGCCAGCTCACCACGTAACACAGGGGACTCCTACGAGCAGTACTTC. Protein product: CASSPRNTGDSYEQYF. The full variable domain, in which reference TRBV18 and TRBJ2-7 provide the parts outside the CDR3, is NAGVMQNPRHLVRRRGQEARLRCSPMKGHSHVYWYRQLPEEGLKFMVYLQKENIIDESGMPKERFSAEFPKEGPSILRIQQVVRGDSAAYFCASSPRNTGDSYEQYFGPGTRLTVT.

This clone showed up just a few times. The chain joins TRBV5-6 to TRBJ2-5, with 8 bases lining up with TRBD2. Germline V gene lookup returns CDR1 SGHDT and CDR2 YYEEEE. The J segment lost 5 bases and the V segment lost 3 bases, leaving 12 bases of the junction unmatched. The CDR3 is 16 amino acids. CDR3 nucleotide sequence: TGTGCCAGCAGCTCACGTGTGGTAGCGGGATGGGAGACCCAGTACTTC. Amino acids: CASSSRVVAGWETQYF. The complete variable domain, with remaining parts taken from reference TRBV5-6 and TRBJ2-5, reads DAGVTQSPTHLIKTRGQQVTLRCSPKSGHDTVSWYQQALGQGPQFIFQYYEEEERQRGNFPDRFSGHQFPNYSSELNVNALLLGDSALYLCASSSRVVAGWETQYFGPGTRLLVL.